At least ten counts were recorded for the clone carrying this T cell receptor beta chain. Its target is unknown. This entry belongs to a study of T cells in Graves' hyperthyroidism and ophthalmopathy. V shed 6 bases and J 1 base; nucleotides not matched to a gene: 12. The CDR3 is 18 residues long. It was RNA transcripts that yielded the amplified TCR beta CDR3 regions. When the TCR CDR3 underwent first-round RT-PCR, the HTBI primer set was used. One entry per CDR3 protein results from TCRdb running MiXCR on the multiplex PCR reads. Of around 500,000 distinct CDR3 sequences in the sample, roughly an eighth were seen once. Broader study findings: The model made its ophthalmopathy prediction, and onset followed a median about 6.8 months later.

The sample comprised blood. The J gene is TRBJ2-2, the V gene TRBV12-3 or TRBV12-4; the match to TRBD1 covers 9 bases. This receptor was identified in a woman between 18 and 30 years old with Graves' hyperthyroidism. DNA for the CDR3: TGTGCCAGCAGAGTTACCACGGACAGGGGCCGGAACACCGGGGAGCTGTTTTTT. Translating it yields CASRVTTDRGRNTGELFF.